The 3 T cell receptor beta chains below were found in one sample sequenced in a study of Ad26.COV2.S vaccination and SARS-CoV-2 variants. TCRdb keeps only in-frame clones here, not all; method: immunoSEQ multiplex PCR. The repertoire has 440,000 or so clones, 80% to 95% of them found once; the top ten carry about 4.4%. Treatment noted: roughly 20 received Ad26.COV2.S at low or high dose, single or two shots; roughly five received placebo; per-sample allocation not given. Samples were taken on day 63 after the first vaccine or placebo injection. The material sequenced was peripheral blood, taken in a trial of Ad26.COV2.S vaccine versus placebo. These receptor sequences come from a person between 18 and 60 years old who received the Ad26.COV2.S COVID-19 vaccine or a placebo.

This sequence joins TRBV3-1 (or the pseudogene TRBV3-2) and TRBJ2-2; D perhaps matches TRBD2 (5 bases). The CDR3 runs to 13 residues. Trimming left V 6 bases short and J 2 bases short, with 7 bases between. The V gene's germline CDR1 is LGHDT and CDR2 YNNKEL (reference sequence). DNA of the CDR3: TGTGCCAGCAGGACTACTAACACCGGGGAGCTGTTTTTT. It translates to CASRTTNTGELFF.

The chain links TRBV7-8 to TRBJ2-5, with 9 bases that match TRBD2. V trimming: 5 bases; J trimming: 5 bases; junction bases outside the gene matches: 3. The CDR3 is 13 amino acids. Germline values: CDR1 SGHVS, CDR2 FQNEAQ. DNA for the CDR3: TGTGCCAGCAGCCGCGGGGGGGGCGAGACCCAGTACTTC. It encodes CASSRGGGETQYF. The full variable domain, its missing parts supplied by reference TRBV7-8 and TRBJ2-5, is GAGVSQSPRYKVAKRGQDVALRCDPISGHVSLFWYQQALGQGPEFLTYFQNEAQLDKSGLPSDRFFAERPEGSVSTLKIQRTQQEDSAVYLCASSRGGGETQYFGPGTRLLVL.

The genes are TRBV19 and TRBJ2-1; D gene uncertain. This CDR3 contains 13 residues. Germline CDR1 is LNHDA and CDR2 is SQIVND (reference sequence). V was clipped by 4 bases and J by 6 bases, with 10 bases between them. The DNA of the CDR3 is TGTGCCAGTAGTACCGACTCCCCCAATGAGCAGTTCTTC. Amino acids: CASSTDSPNEQFF. Full variable domain (remainder filled in from reference TRBV19 and TRBJ2-1): DGGITQSPKYLFRKEGQNVTLSCEQNLNHDAMYWYRQDPGQGLRLIYYSQIVNDFQKGDIAEGYSVSREKKESFPLTVTSAQKNPTAFYLCASSTDSPNEQFFGPGTRLTVL.